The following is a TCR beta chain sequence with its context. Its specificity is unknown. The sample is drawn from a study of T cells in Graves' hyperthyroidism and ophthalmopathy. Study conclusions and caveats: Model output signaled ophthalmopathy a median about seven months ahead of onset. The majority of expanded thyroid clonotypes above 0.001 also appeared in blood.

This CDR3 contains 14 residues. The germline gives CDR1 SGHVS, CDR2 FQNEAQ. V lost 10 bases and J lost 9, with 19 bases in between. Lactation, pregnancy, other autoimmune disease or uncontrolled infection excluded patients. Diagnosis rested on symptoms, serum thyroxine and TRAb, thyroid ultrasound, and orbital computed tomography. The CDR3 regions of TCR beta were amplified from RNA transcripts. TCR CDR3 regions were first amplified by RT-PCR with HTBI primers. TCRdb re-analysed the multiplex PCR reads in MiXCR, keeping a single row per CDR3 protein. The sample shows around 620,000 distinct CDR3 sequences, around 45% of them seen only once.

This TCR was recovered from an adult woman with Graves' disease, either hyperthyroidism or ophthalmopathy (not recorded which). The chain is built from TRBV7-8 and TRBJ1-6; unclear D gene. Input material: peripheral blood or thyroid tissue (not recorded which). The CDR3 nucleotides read TGTGCCACCAACAGAGACGATGGAGGTTCACCCCTCCACTTT. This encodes CATNRDDGGSPLHF.